The following is a T cell receptor beta chain sequence with its context. This CDR3 spans 13 amino acids. V lost 7 bases, J lost 1 base, and 6 bases stayed unmatched. CDR1 and CDR2 (germline): SQVTM, ANQGSEA. The treatment denotes: oral pan-JAK inhibitor, 5-10 mg twice daily. This specimen belongs to a study of CD8+ T cells in alopecia areata. Extracted from the samples, RNA was reverse transcribed into cDNA to serve as the sequencing template. Measured with immunoSEQ multiplex PCR; TCRdb has only the in-frame clones, and not every one. The profile covers about 200,000 clones, with 35% to 40% appearing a single time and just under 0.5% taken by the ten largest.

The source material was CD4+ T cells sorted from blood, sampled at approximately week 30, from a patient treated with tofacitinib. The receptor was derived from a human donor with alopecia areata. The chain combines TRBV29-1 with TRBJ2-7; 8 bases are shared with TRBD1. The CDR3 DNA sequence: TGCAGCGGCCTGGACAGGGTATCCTACGAGCAGTACTTC. Its translation: CSGLDRVSYEQYF.